The 7 T cell receptor beta chains below come from one sample, sequenced in a study of T cell repertoires in cytomegalovirus infection (dated by TCRdb to the late 2010s). The sequencing machine was an Illumina HiSeq 1500. TCRdb itself trimmed the public reads at Q25 with fastp, ran MiXCR and retained productive beta chains. Identical CDR3 proteins give one entry, which carries the most common genes and DNA. For this sample there are over 300,000 distinct CDR3 sequences; 15% to 20% appear just once. The ten largest clones add up to around 12% of the sample. The specimen sequenced was PBMCs. Receptors originate from a human donor in good health (CMV status not recorded). Some clones in this sample may be carry-over from other donors' samples.

For this clonotype: The limits of the CDR3 on the DNA are not certain, so only TCRdb's listed CDR3 is given. J is TRBJ2-7 and V is TRBV28; the table calls TRBD1, which could not be checked here. The CDR3 adds up to 15 amino acids, both ends counted. The V gene's germline CDR1 is MDHEN and CDR2 SYDVKM. CDR3: CASSFAQGASYEHYF.

V is TRBV15 and J is TRBJ1-6; D possibly corresponds to TRBD1 (5 bases). CDR3 length: 18 residues. V was trimmed by 3 bases and J by 1 base, leaving 16 bases between them. The V gene's germline CDR1 is LNHNV and CDR2 YYDKDF (reference sequence). The CDR3 reads CATSSPRAGRSYNSPLHF. The CDR3 DNA follows: TGTGCCACCAGCAGCCCCAGGGCCGGACGGTCCTATAATTCACCCCTCCACTTT. Filled out from reference TRBV15 and TRBJ1-6, the complete variable domain reads DAMVIQNPRYQVTQFGKPVTLSCSQTLNHNVMYWYQQKSSQAPKLLFHYYDKDFNNEADTPDNFQSRRPNTSFCFLDIRSPGLGDTAMYLCATSSPRAGRSYNSPLHFGNGTRLTVT.

The V call is TRBV6-1, the J call TRBJ2-5, with D tentatively TRBD1 (6 bases). The CDR3 is 13 residues long. V lost 6 bases and J 4 bases, leaving 12 bases between the germline ends. CDR1 MNHNS and CDR2 SASEGT come from the germline V gene. As DNA, the CDR3 is TGTGCCAGCAGACAGGGAGTCCGAGAGACCCAGTACTTC. Encoded protein: CASRQGVRETQYF.

This clonotype has ten or more counts. This may come from a read error, since a much larger clone is one base off. The genes are TRBV7-2 and TRBJ1-5; D is unresolved. Trimming removed 3 bases at V and 3 bases at J, with 3 bases between. Germline V gene data show CDR1 as SGHTA and CDR2 as FQGNSA. CDR3 size: 12 residues. DNA for the CDR3: TGTGCCAGCAGCTTTAACAATCAGCCCCAGCATTTT. Encoded protein: CASSFNNQPQHF.

This clonotype has at least ten counts. The rearrangement joins TRBV7-9 to TRBJ1-2; D is perhaps TRBD1 (5 bases). The CDR3 runs to 14 residues. The germline V gene has CDR1 SEHNR and CDR2 FQNEAQ (reference sequence). V was trimmed by 1 base and J by 5 bases, leaving 11 bases between them. The CDR3 region has the DNA TGTGCCAGCAGCTTAGTGGGGACGGAATATGGCTACACCTTC. It encodes CASSLVGTEYGYTF.

The table lists this clonotype with a few counts. The genes are TRBV2 and TRBJ2-2; TRBD1 matches 7 bases. With 5 bases clipped from V and 3 bases from J, the junction kept 15 bases outside the gene matches. Germline CDR1 SNHLY, CDR2 FYNNEI. The CDR3 loop spans 18 amino acids. The CDR3 DNA reads as TGTGCCAGCAGTCACCCCGGACAGGATGAAGTAGACACCGGGGAGCTGTTTTTT. Translated: CASSHPGQDEVDTGELFF.

In its sample, this clonotype was seen many times. The chain combines TRBV7-2 with TRBJ2-2, with D possibly matching TRBD1 (5 bases). The V and J ends lost 2 bases and 7 bases respectively, with 17 bases between them. Germline CDR1 and CDR2: SGHTA and FQGNSA. This CDR3 has 16 residues. CDR3 coding DNA: TGTGCCAGCAGCTTATCCCTAGGGGCGCCCGGCGGGGAGCTGTTTTTT. It encodes CASSLSLGAPGGELFF.